This T cell receptor (beta chain) was observed in a study of regulatory T cells in long-lasting Graves disease. As for the study in general: Over-5-year antithyroid drug use with positive TSH receptor antibodies defined persistent Graves' disease in the study.

This clonotype showed up many times. Its specificity is not known. Documented time point: persistent/refractory GD, antithyroid drugs over 5 years with positive TRAb. The TCR library was prepared using RNA isolated from PBMCs. In germline, CDR1 is MDHEN, CDR2 SYDVKM. This CDR3 is 14 amino acids long. With 7 bases removed from V and 3 bases from J, the gap between germline ends came to 16 bases. Assembly of TCR beta libraries relied on iRepertoire HTBI primers together with Arm-PCR of CDR3 regions. TCRdb used MiXCR to reprocess the multiplex PCR reads, holding one entry per CDR3 protein. The table has 390,000 or so distinct CDR3 sequences, roughly 25% seen once; the top ten hold around 30%. Points from the study as a whole: Persistent disease preferred TRBV28, TRBJ1-2 and TRBJ2-5.

The chain couples TRBV28 to TRBJ2-7; weak D call: TRBD2 (5 bases). The material was peripheral blood mononuclear cells (PBMCs), obtained when the disease was refractory, from a patient treated with antithyroid drugs. This TCR came from a woman aged 40 to 50 with Graves disease. The CDR3 DNA follows: TGTGCCAGCAAGCTAGGCGGGTTCCTCTACGAGCAGTACTTC. Protein sequence: CASKLGGFLYEQYF. The whole variable domain, remainder taken from reference TRBV28 and TRBJ2-7, is DVKVTQSSRYLVKRTGEKVFLECVQDMDHENMFWYRQDPGLGLRLIYFSYDVKMKEKGDIPEGYSVSREKKERFSLILESASTNQTSMYLCASKLGGFLYEQYFGPGTRLTVT.